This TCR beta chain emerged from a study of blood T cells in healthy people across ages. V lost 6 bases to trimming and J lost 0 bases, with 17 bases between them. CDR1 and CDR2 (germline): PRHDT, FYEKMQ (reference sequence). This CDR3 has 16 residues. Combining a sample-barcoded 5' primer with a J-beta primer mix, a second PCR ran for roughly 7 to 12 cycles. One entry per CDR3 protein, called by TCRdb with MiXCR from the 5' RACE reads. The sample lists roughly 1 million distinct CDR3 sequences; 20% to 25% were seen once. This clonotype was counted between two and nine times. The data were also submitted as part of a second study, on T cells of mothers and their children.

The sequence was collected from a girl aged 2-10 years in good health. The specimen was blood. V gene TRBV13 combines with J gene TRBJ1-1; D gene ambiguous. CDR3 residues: CASRRIVSAVNTEAFF. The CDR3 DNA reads TGTGCCAGCAGACGGATTGTTTCGGCGGTGAACACTGAAGCTTTCTTT.